Below, 26 T cell receptor beta chains from the same sample are listed, as sequenced in a study of control samples from healthy donors and cancer patients. Repertoires were generated with immunoSEQ multiplex PCR, while TCRdb's copy carries only in-frame clones and drops some. The repertoire consists of over 100,000 clones, with 92% occurring once and the leading ten covering 4.5% to 7%. Sequenced material: blood. These receptors all stem from a man between 18 and 35 years old in good health.

The rearrangement uses TRBV3-1 (or the pseudogene TRBV3-2) and TRBJ1-1; 10 bases fit TRBD1. The length of the CDR3 is 15 residues. In germline, CDR1 is LGHDT, CDR2 YNNKEL (reference sequence). After removal of 5 bases from V and 6 bases from J, the junction contained 9 bases not matched to a gene. The CDR3 region is CASSTRQGAGAEAFF. CDR3 in DNA: TGTGCCAGCAGCACGCGACAGGGGGCGGGGGCTGAAGCTTTCTTT.

The rearrangement joins TRBV2 to TRBJ1-5; D not certain. Germline assignment: CDR1 SNHLY and CDR2 FYNNEI. Trimming took off 6 bases at V and 2 bases at J, with 17 bases between the two ends. The CDR3 has 16 amino acids. In DNA form, the CDR3 reads TGTGCCAGCAGGGACCCCCTGACGTTTCGCAATCAGCCCCAGCATTTT. Its protein product is CASRDPLTFRNQPQHF.

This chain uses TRBV11-3 with TRBJ1-1; D uncertain. The CDR3 has 13 amino acids. Per the germline V gene, CDR1 is SGHNT and CDR2 is YENEEA. The V gene lost 2 bases and the J gene lost 4 bases, with 8 bases spanning the gap. The CDR3 bases are TGTGCCAGCAGCTTAACGTTAGGCACTGAAGCTTTCTTT. Its translation is CASSLTLGTEAFF.

The chain carries TRBV6-2 or TRBV6-3 and TRBJ2-2; either TRBD1 or TRBD2 may supply D (7 bases each). The CDR3 runs to 16 residues. CDR1 MNHEY and CDR2 SVGEGT come from the germline V gene. Deletions cut 5 bases from V and 0 bases from J, with 13 bases between. CDR3 region: CASSNQGGANTGELFF. The CDR3 DNA is TGTGCCAGCAGTAACCAGGGGGGGGCGAACACCGGGGAGCTGTTTTTT.

The V call is TRBV18, the J call TRBJ2-7; D gene uncertain. Deletions cut 4 bases from V and 3 bases from J, with 13 bases between. Germline-derived CDR1 and CDR2 are KGHSH and LQKENI. The CDR3 has 14 residues. The CDR3 sequence: CASSRLAEVYEQYF. As DNA, the CDR3 is TGTGCCAGCTCACGGTTAGCCGAGGTCTACGAGCAGTACTTC.

In DNA, the CDR3 is TGTGCCAGCAGCCTGGGACAGGGAGGTGAGCAGTTCTTC. Translating it yields CASSLGQGGEQFF. The J gene is TRBJ2-1, the V gene TRBV5-6; TRBD1 aligns across 9 bases. Germline CDR1 and CDR2: SGHDT and YYEEEE. V lost 4 bases and J lost 9; bases outside the gene matches: 5. This CDR3 is built from 13 residues.

J is TRBJ2-5 and V is TRBV23-1; D not certain. TRBV23-1 is placed among ORFs of uncertain function. Trimming removed 6 bases at V and 5 bases at J, with 25 bases between. This CDR3 region has 17 residues. The CDR3 sequence: CASREVGRRYLWETQYF. CDR3 nucleotides: TGCGCCAGCAGAGAGGTCGGTAGGCGGTATCTATGGGAGACCCAGTACTTC.

The CDR3 reads CASSTGTVNQPQHF. In DNA form, the CDR3 reads TGTGCCAGTAGTACCGGGACAGTCAATCAGCCCCAGCATTTT. The rearrangement uses TRBV19 and TRBJ1-5; 7 nucleotides line up with TRBD1. CDR1 is LNHDA and CDR2 is SQIVND in the germline V gene (reference sequence). V shed 4 bases, J shed 3 bases, and the junction held 3 bases outside the gene matches. The CDR3 loop spans 14 amino acids. The full variable domain, in which reference TRBV19 and TRBJ1-5 provide the parts outside the CDR3, is DGGITQSPKYLFRKEGQNVTLSCEQNLNHDAMYWYRQDPGQGLRLIYYSQIVNDFQKGDIAEGYSVSREKKESFPLTVTSAQKNPTAFYLCASSTGTVNQPQHFGDGTRLSIL.

J is TRBJ2-7 and V is TRBV27; TRBD2 might be the D (6 bases). Germline loops: CDR1 MNHEY, CDR2 SMNVEV (reference sequence). The V end lost 1 base, the J end lost 5 bases, and 9 bases lay between the germline ends. This CDR3 region has 13 residues. CDR3 sequence reads: CASSLFRGNEQYF. CDR3 DNA: TGTGCCAGCAGTTTATTTCGGGGGAACGAGCAGTACTTC.

The J gene is TRBJ2-1, the V gene TRBV5-4, with 8 positions matching TRBD1. The junction had 9 bases not matched to a gene; V was cut back by 4 bases and J by 0 bases. Germline loops: CDR1 SGHNT, CDR2 YYREEE (reference sequence). The CDR3 sequence is 17 residues long. CDR3: CASSRLITGGSYNEQFF. The CDR3 DNA follows: TGTGCCAGCAGCCGTCTAATAACAGGGGGCTCCTACAATGAGCAGTTCTTC.

The gene calls are TRBV7-9 and TRBJ1-2; D may be TRBD1 (5 bases). Trimming shortened V by 1 base and J by 4 bases, and 10 bases separated the two germline ends. This CDR3 has 14 amino acids. Germline-derived CDR1 and CDR2 are SEHNR and FQNEAQ (reference sequence). Written as DNA, the CDR3 is TGTGCCAGCAGCTTAGTGGAGGGGCCCTATGGCTACACCTTC. Protein: CASSLVEGPYGYTF.

This chain joins TRBV10-3 and TRBJ2-5; either TRBD1 or TRBD2 may supply D (7 bases each). The CDR3 is 15 amino acids. Germline V gives CDR1 ENHRY, CDR2 SYGVKD. V shed 7 bases and J shed 5 bases, with 20 bases lying between them. The CDR3 is CAIKLGQGEGETQYF. The DNA for the CDR3 is TGTGCCATCAAGCTGGGGCAGGGGGAGGGGGAGACCCAGTACTTC.

The chain carries TRBV6-2 or TRBV6-3 and TRBJ2-7, with 9 bases matching TRBD1. The CDR3 is made up of 13 amino acids. Germline lookup yields CDR1 MNHEY and CDR2 SVGEGT. Trimming cost V 6 bases and J 3 bases; bases outside gene matches: 3. Written as DNA, the CDR3 is TGTGCCAGCAGCGGACAGGGGATCTACGAGCAGTACTTC. This gives the protein CASSGQGIYEQYF.

This clone was seen just once. The rearrangement joins TRBV4-2 to TRBJ2-7; no reliable D call. CDR3 length: 14 residues. V gave up 5 bases and J gave up 3 bases, with 14 bases separating them. Germline V gene sequence: CDR1 LGHNA, CDR2 YNFKEQ. The CDR3 spells CASSRRLRYYEQYF. CDR3 nucleotide sequence: TGTGCCAGCAGCAGGAGACTTCGCTACTACGAGCAGTACTTC.

The V and J genes are TRBV10-3 and TRBJ2-7; the match to TRBD1 covers 9 bases. With 10 bases clipped from V and 5 bases from J, the junction kept 3 bases outside the gene matches. Per the germline V gene, CDR1 is ENHRY and CDR2 is SYGVKD. This CDR3 comprises 11 residues. In DNA, the CDR3 is TGTGCCACCCGGACAGGGGACGAGCAGTACTTC. Its translation is CATRTGDEQYF.

The chain is built from TRBV9 and TRBJ2-7, with 10 bases matching TRBD1. The CDR3 is 15 residues long. The J segment lost 5 bases and the V segment lost 0 bases, leaving 5 bases of the junction unmatched. CDR1 SGDLS and CDR2 YYNGEE come from the germline V gene. CDR3 region: CASSVEGDRGDEQYF. The CDR3 bases are TGTGCCAGCAGCGTAGAGGGGGACAGGGGTGACGAGCAGTACTTC. The complete variable domain, with remaining parts taken from reference TRBV9 and TRBJ2-7, reads DSGVTQTPKHLITATGQRVTLRCSPRSGDLSVYWYQQSLDQGLQFLIQYYNGEERAKGNILERFSAQQFPDLHSELNLSSLELGDSALYFCASSVEGDRGDEQYFGPGTRLTVT.

CDR3 nucleotides: TGTGCCAGCAGACTAAGAACCGGTGGAAACACCATATATTTT. Amino acids: CASRLRTGGNTIYF. This sequence joins TRBV6-5 and TRBJ1-3; D not resolved. CDR1 is MNHEY, CDR2 SVGAGI, per germline. This CDR3 comprises 14 residues. Trimming shortened V by 6 bases and J by 3 bases, and 12 bases separated the two germline ends.

CDR3 DNA sequence: TGTGCCAGCTCACCACCCGGGACTAGCGGGGGGTATAACAATGAGCAGTTCTTC. It codes for CASSPPGTSGGYNNEQFF. The chain uses TRBV18 and TRBJ2-1; 15 bases are shared with TRBD2. This CDR3 comprises 18 residues. The V gene's germline CDR1 is KGHSH and CDR2 LQKENI. With 0 bases clipped from V and 5 bases from J, the junction kept 5 bases outside the gene matches. Supplemented by reference TRBV18 and TRBJ2-1, the full variable domain reads NAGVMQNPRHLVRRRGQEARLRCSPMKGHSHVYWYRQLPEEGLKFMVYLQKENIIDESGMPKERFSAEFPKEGPSILRIQQVVRGDSAAYFCASSPPGTSGGYNNEQFFGPGTRLTVL.

The rearrangement joins TRBV6-5 to TRBJ1-2, with D perhaps TRBD1 (5 bases). V was clipped by 3 bases and J by 2 bases, with 16 bases between them. Germline CDR1 is MNHEY and CDR2 is SVGAGI. The CDR3 is 16 amino acids. The CDR3 protein is CASSYFRPGGNYGYTF. DNA of the CDR3: TGTGCCAGCAGTTATTTCCGGCCGGGGGGGAACTATGGCTACACCTTC.

V gene TRBV5-1 combines with J gene TRBJ1-2; 9 positions match TRBD1. With 4 bases clipped from V and 6 bases from J, the junction kept 4 bases outside the gene matches. CDR3 length equals 13 residues. CDR1 SGHRS and CDR2 YFSETQ come from the germline V gene. The CDR3 reads CASSVQGANGYTF. In nucleotides, the CDR3 is TGCGCCAGCAGCGTACAGGGGGCGAATGGCTACACCTTC. The variable domain in full, with the rest retrieved from reference TRBV5-1 and TRBJ1-2, is KAGVTQTPRYLIKTRGQQVTLSCSPISGHRSVSWYQQTPGQGLQFLFEYFSETQRNKGNFPGRFSGRQFSNSRSEMNVSTLELGDSALYLCASSVQGANGYTFGSGTRLTVV.

V usage is TRBV5-1 and J usage is TRBJ1-2; 10 bases align to TRBD1. The V gene end was trimmed by 4 bases and the J gene end by 6 bases; junction bases not matched to a gene: 6. Germline values: CDR1 SGHRS, CDR2 YFSETQ. CDR3 length: 14 amino acids. CDR3 loop: CASSSTGTGDGYTF. The DNA for the CDR3 is TGCGCCAGCAGCAGTACCGGGACAGGGGATGGCTACACCTTC.

The V and J genes are TRBV29-1 and TRBJ2-3, with D possibly being TRBD2 (5 bases). Germline lookup yields CDR1 SQVTM and CDR2 ANQGSEA. The CDR3 runs to 15 residues. Trimming took off 0 bases at V and 1 base at J, with 11 bases between the two ends. CDR3 protein: CSVEEDGDRTDTQYF. The CDR3 DNA is TGCAGCGTTGAAGAGGACGGGGATCGCACAGATACGCAGTATTTT.

The chain joins TRBV7-3 to TRBJ2-2, with D unresolved. The germline V gene has CDR1 SGHTA and CDR2 FQGTGA. This CDR3 comprises 13 residues. The V and J ends lost 4 bases and 5 bases respectively, with 8 bases between them. CDR3 sequence: CASSSGPTGELFF. The CDR3 DNA follows: TGTGCCAGCAGCTCAGGACCAACCGGGGAGCTGTTTTTT.

The chain recombines TRBV5-4 with TRBJ2-3, with TRBD2 matching 11 bases. Germline V lookup: CDR1 SGHNT, CDR2 YYREEE (reference sequence). The J segment lost 2 bases and the V segment lost 5 bases, leaving 4 bases of the junction unmatched. CDR3 length: 15 residues. CDR3 DNA sequence: TGTGCCAGCAGTTTAGCGGGGGGGGCCACAGATACGCAGTATTTT. Its translation: CASSLAGGATDTQYF.

V is TRBV27 and J is TRBJ1-2, with 10 bases lining up with TRBD1. V gave up 1 base and J gave up 8 bases; unmatched junction bases: 4. The CDR3 loop spans 14 amino acids. CDR1 is MNHEY, CDR2 SMNVEV, per germline (reference sequence). The CDR3 is CASSLFRDRGGYTF. Here the CDR3 DNA reads TGTGCCAGCAGTTTATTTCGGGACAGGGGCGGCTACACCTTC.

The chain joins TRBV5-1 to TRBJ2-2; 15 positions match TRBD2. Germline lookup yields CDR1 SGHRS and CDR2 YFSETQ. V lost 4 bases and J lost 4; bases outside the gene matches: 11. The CDR3 sequence is 19 residues long. In DNA, the CDR3 is TGCGCCAGCAGCCGAACCTGGACTAGCGGGGGGGTCCCCACCGGGGAGCTGTTTTTT. It yields the protein CASSRTWTSGGVPTGELFF.